Following are 32 T cell receptor beta chains from one sample sequenced in a study of T cell responses to AZD1222 COVID-19 vaccine. Measured with immunoSEQ multiplex PCR; TCRdb has only the in-frame clones, and not every one. The listing contains about 140,000 clones. The sequenced material came from peripheral blood. The receptors come from an adult in good health.

The chain joins TRBV10-3 to TRBJ1-2, with D maybe TRBD1 (5 bases). The germline CDR1 and CDR2 sequences are ENHRY and SYGVKD. V lost 7 bases to trimming and J lost 4 bases, with 19 bases between them. This CDR3 has 15 residues. CDR3 in DNA: TGTGCCATCAAACCTGGGACTCCGGGGGTCTATGGCTACACCTTC. Its protein is CAIKPGTPGVYGYTF.

The V gene is TRBV19, the J gene TRBJ2-1; D is unresolved. Trimming stripped 7 bases from V and 5 bases from J, with 12 bases between. The germline V gene encodes CDR1 LNHDA and CDR2 SQIVND (reference sequence). CDR3 size: 13 residues. CDR3 nucleotides: TGTGCCAGTAATACGCCCGTCCACAATGAGCAGTTCTTC. Protein: CASNTPVHNEQFF.

The V call is TRBV6-5, the J call TRBJ1-1, with 8 bases identical to TRBD1. The V gene end was trimmed by 4 bases and the J gene end by 4 bases; junction bases not matched to a gene: 2. This CDR3 has 13 amino acids. CDR1 is MNHEY and CDR2 is SVGAGI in the germline V gene. For the CDR3, the DNA is TGTGCCAGCAGTTTCGGACAGGGCACTGAAGCTTTCTTT. Its translation: CASSFGQGTEAFF.

CDR3 region: CASSIGAGGDEQFF. The CDR3 DNA follows: TGTGCCAGTAGTATAGGGGCAGGGGGGGATGAGCAGTTCTTC. The chain joins TRBV19 to TRBJ2-1; tentatively, D is TRBD1 or TRBD2 (7 bases each). The CDR3 extends over 14 amino acids. V lost 1 base and J 8 bases, leaving 12 bases between the germline ends. Germline V CDR1 and CDR2: LNHDA, SQIVND (reference sequence).

The chain uses TRBV5-1 and TRBJ1-2, with 8 nucleotides matching TRBD1. V was pared by 5 bases and J by 5 bases, with 8 bases of the junction left unmatched. Germline-derived CDR1 and CDR2 are SGHRS and YFSETQ. CDR3 length equals 14 residues. CDR3 in DNA: TGCGCCAGCAGGCCACCGGGACAGGCGTATGGCTACACCTTC. Residues: CASRPPGQAYGYTF. The full variable domain, completed using reference TRBV5-1 and TRBJ1-2, is KAGVTQTPRYLIKTRGQQVTLSCSPISGHRSVSWYQQTPGQGLQFLFEYFSETQRNKGNFPGRFSGRQFSNSRSEMNVSTLELGDSALYLCASRPPGQAYGYTFGSGTRLTVV.

The chain recombines TRBV29-1 with TRBJ1-5; D gene uncertain. This CDR3 contains 15 residues. Trimming removed 6 bases at V and 1 base at J, with 16 bases between. The germline CDR1 and CDR2 sequences are SQVTM and ANQGSEA. CDR3 amino acids: CSVYSGEGSNQPQHF. Here the CDR3 DNA reads TGCAGCGTGTACTCTGGGGAAGGGAGCAATCAGCCCCAGCATTTT.

This chain uses TRBV14 with TRBJ2-5, with D unresolved. The CDR3 runs 12 residues. From germline, CDR1 is SGHDN and CDR2 FVKESK. V dropped 2 bases and J dropped 5 bases, with 6 bases sitting between them. Written as DNA, the CDR3 is TGTGCCAGCAGCCAACAAGGGGAGACCCAGTACTTC. It translates to CASSQQGETQYF.

The chain combines TRBV11-3 with TRBJ1-1, with 10 bases lining up with TRBD1. Germline assignment: CDR1 SGHNT and CDR2 YENEEA. CDR3 size: 14 residues. V was clipped by 3 bases and J by 5 bases; unmatched bases: 3. CDR3 residues: CASSFGQGETEAFF. CDR3 DNA: TGTGCCAGCAGCTTCGGACAGGGGGAAACTGAAGCTTTCTTT. The full variable domain, completed using reference TRBV11-3 and TRBJ1-1, is EAGVVQSPRYKIIEKKQPVAFWCNPISGHNTLYWYLQNLGQGPELLIRYENEEAVDDSQLPKDRFSAERLKGVDSTLKIQPAELGDSAVYLCASSFGQGETEAFFGQGTRLTVV.

The genes are TRBV5-7 and TRBJ1-3; TRBD1 aligns across 10 bases. TRBV5-7 is recorded as an ORF, its role being uncertain. V dropped 0 bases and J dropped 8; count of bases not matched to a gene: 11. This CDR3 region has 17 residues. The CDR3 here is CASSLEGTGDIWDTIYF. The DNA of the CDR3 is TGTGCCAGCAGCTTGGAGGGGACAGGGGATATCTGGGACACCATATATTTT.

This rearrangement joins TRBV7-8 to TRBJ2-7; 8 nucleotides align to TRBD1. Germline V CDR1 and CDR2: SGHVS, FQNEAQ. J was trimmed by 6 bases and V by 0 bases; bases with no gene match: 4. CDR3 length: 14 amino acids. CDR3 nucleotides: TGTGCCAGCAGCTTAGCGCTAGGACAGGGCGAGCAGTACTTC. Amino acid sequence: CASSLALGQGEQYF.

Regarding this clone: Within the sample, other DNA sequences also encode this same CDR3. The V call is TRBV30, the J call TRBJ2-7; the D is unclear. The CDR3 is 13 residues long. Trimming shortened V by 2 bases and J by 2 bases, and 10 bases separated the two germline ends. Germline V CDR1 and CDR2: GTSNPN, SVGIG (reference sequence). In DNA, the CDR3 is TGTGCCTGGAGTACTGGCAGAACCTACGAGCAGTACTTC. Encoded protein: CAWSTGRTYEQYF. Filled out from reference TRBV30 and TRBJ2-7, the complete variable domain reads SQTIHQWPATLVQPVGSPLSLECTVEGTSNPNLYWYRQAAGRGLQLLFYSVGIGQISSEVPQNLSASRPQDRQFILSSKKLLLSDSGFYLCAWSTGRTYEQYFGPGTRLTVT.

The chain combines TRBV6-2 or TRBV6-3 with TRBJ2-3; D tentatively fits TRBD1 or TRBD2 (5 bases each). The germline gives CDR1 MNHEY, CDR2 SVGEGT. The CDR3 loop spans 16 amino acids. The V gene lost 1 base and the J gene lost 6 bases, with 17 bases spanning the gap. CDR3 sequence (DNA): TGTGCCAGCAGTTACTTCGGGGCATCAGCAAGTGATACGCAGTATTTT. It is translated as CASSYFGASASDTQYF.

The chain links TRBV6-5 to TRBJ1-6; 7 positions agree with TRBD1. CDR1 is MNHEY and CDR2 is SVGAGI in the germline V gene. The CDR3 consists of 15 residues. J lost 7 bases, V lost 7 bases, and 10 bases had no gene match. In DNA, the CDR3 is TGTGCCAGCAATCCCTTCCAGGGGGGGAATTCACCCCTCCACTTT. Translating gives CASNPFQGGNSPLHF.

This rearrangement joins TRBV18 to TRBJ2-1, with 14 bases that match TRBD2. After removal of 3 bases from V and 15 bases from J, the junction contained 7 bases not matched to a gene. CDR1 is KGHSH and CDR2 is LQKENI in the germline V gene. The CDR3 has 14 amino acids. CDR3 in amino acids: CASSPPGTSGSLFF. The CDR3 DNA reads as TGTGCCAGCTCACCCCCCGGGACTAGCGGGAGTCTGTTCTTC.

The gene calls are TRBV30 and TRBJ2-1; 7 nucleotides agree with TRBD1. This CDR3 spans 14 amino acids. The V and J ends lost 4 bases and 5 bases, in that order; junction bases with no gene match: 8. CDR1 is GTSNPN and CDR2 is SVGIG in the germline V gene (reference sequence). The CDR3 here is CAWTGGPINNEQFF. CDR3 nucleotides: TGTGCCTGGACAGGGGGTCCAATTAACAATGAGCAGTTCTTC.

The chain joins TRBV5-1 to TRBJ2-7; perhaps TRBD2 as D (6 bases). Germline V gene sequence: CDR1 SGHRS, CDR2 YFSETQ. Trimming took off 0 bases at V and 6 bases at J, with 10 bases between the two ends. This CDR3 comprises 13 residues. The CDR3 DNA sequence: TGCGCCAGCAGCTTGGAGGGCGGGGCCGAGCAGTACTTC. It translates to CASSLEGGAEQYF.

This sequence joins TRBV20-1 and TRBJ1-2; the D gene is possibly TRBD1 (5 bases). CDR1 DFQATT and CDR2 SNEGSKA come from the germline V gene (reference sequence). V was clipped by 3 bases and J by 7 bases, with 21 bases between them. The CDR3 has 15 amino acids. CDR3 in DNA: TGCAGTGCTAGTTCGGCCGGGTGGGGGACGGGTGGCTACACCTTC. Its protein product is CSASSAGWGTGGYTF.

This chain uses TRBV5-1 with TRBJ1-4, with 8 bases identical to TRBD1. CDR3 length: 14 amino acids. Per the germline V gene, CDR1 is SGHRS and CDR2 is YFSETQ. The trim removed 6 bases at V and 7 bases at J, leaving 8 bases unmatched. As DNA, the CDR3 is TGCGCCAGCAAAAAACAGGGGGTGGGTGAAAAACTGTTTTTT. This gives the protein CASKKQGVGEKLFF.

This chain uses TRBV6-1 with TRBJ1-2; maybe TRBD1 (5 bases). CDR1 and CDR2 from the germline V gene are MNHNS and SASEGT. V shed 0 bases and J shed 5 bases, with 10 bases lying between them. This CDR3 is 14 amino acids long. Here the CDR3 reads CASSEAGTEYGYTF. For the CDR3, the DNA is TGTGCCAGCAGTGAAGCCGGGACGGAGTATGGCTACACCTTC.

The rearrangement links TRBV6-5 to TRBJ1-5, with D possibly being TRBD1 (5 bases). V lost 7 bases to trimming and J lost 2 bases, with 15 bases between them. The length of the CDR3 is 15 residues. The germline CDR1 and CDR2 sequences are MNHEY and SVGAGI. The CDR3 is CASKFHQGGNQPQHF. The DNA for the CDR3 is TGTGCCAGCAAGTTCCACCAGGGTGGCAATCAGCCCCAGCATTTT.

The V and J genes are TRBV18 and TRBJ1-3, with 7 bases that match TRBD1. CDR1 KGHSH and CDR2 LQKENI come from the germline V gene. V lost 1 base and J lost 4; bases outside the gene matches: 13. This CDR3 spans 18 amino acids. CDR3 DNA: TGTGCCAGCTCACCACTCGCCCGACAGGGTACGGGGGGAAACACCATATATTTT. Amino acid sequence: CASSPLARQGTGGNTIYF.

The chain couples TRBV7-9 to TRBJ1-3; D is ambiguous. Germline CDR1 is SEHNR and CDR2 is FQNEAQ (reference sequence). Trimming took off 5 bases at V and 4 bases at J, with 18 bases between the two ends. The CDR3 is made up of 16 amino acids. The CDR3 reads CASSPHNSALGNTIYF. The CDR3, as DNA: TGTGCCAGCAGCCCACACAACAGTGCGCTAGGAAACACCATATATTTT.

The rearrangement links TRBV7-2 to TRBJ2-7, with 13 bases matching TRBD2. The CDR3 is 14 amino acids. Germline V CDR1 and CDR2: SGHTA, FQGNSA. J lost 6 bases, V lost 6 bases, and 5 bases had no gene match. The CDR3 sequence: CASRWTSGGGEQYF. In DNA, the CDR3 is TGTGCCAGCAGGTGGACTAGCGGGGGAGGCGAGCAGTACTTC.

The chain uses TRBV5-5 and TRBJ1-3; the match to TRBD1 covers 9 bases. The germline V gene encodes CDR1 SGHKS and CDR2 YYEKEE (reference sequence). There are 13 residues in the CDR3. V was pared by 3 bases and J by 8 bases, with 3 bases of the junction left unmatched. The CDR3 is CASSWDREDTIYF. The CDR3 bases are TGTGCCAGCAGCTGGGACAGGGAAGACACCATATATTTT.

This chain joins TRBV5-4 and TRBJ1-4, with D perhaps TRBD1 (5 bases). Germline CDR1 and CDR2: SGHNT and YYREEE (reference sequence). Between the trimmed V and J ends, which lost 3 bases and 6 bases, there was a span of 12 bases. The CDR3 consists of 14 residues. CDR3 loop: CASSSQPGHEKLFF. CDR3 bases: TGTGCCAGCAGCTCTCAACCGGGACATGAAAAACTGTTTTTT.

The rearrangement uses TRBV28 and TRBJ2-7; 7 bases are shared with TRBD1. The V gene end was trimmed by 5 bases and the J gene end by 5 bases; junction bases not matched to a gene: 12. The CDR3 consists of 15 residues. CDR1 MDHEN and CDR2 SYDVKM come from the germline V gene. CDR3 nucleotide sequence: TGTGCCAGCAGTGTACCAGGGGGTATGAGGGACGAGCAGTACTTC. Encoded protein: CASSVPGGMRDEQYF.

CDR3 residues: CASSLWDTDNEQFF. As DNA, the CDR3 is TGTGCCAGCAGTTTATGGGACACTGACAATGAGCAGTTCTTC. The J gene is TRBJ2-1, the V gene TRBV28, with a possible D match to TRBD1 (5 bases). The CDR3 runs to 14 residues. Per germline, CDR1 MDHEN and CDR2 SYDVKM. V lost 0 bases and J 5 bases, leaving 8 bases between the germline ends.

The chain combines TRBV11-3 with TRBJ1-1; D possibly corresponds to TRBD1 (5 bases). The V end was cut by 6 bases, the J end by 1 base, with 12 bases between. Germline lookup yields CDR1 SGHNT and CDR2 YENEEA. This CDR3 is 14 amino acids long. CDR3 in amino acids: CASSPGRSNTEAFF. For the CDR3, the DNA is TGTGCCAGCAGTCCGGGACGGTCGAACACTGAAGCTTTCTTT.

The V and J genes are TRBV24-1 and TRBJ1-4; 9 bases fit TRBD1. The ends lost 4 bases at V and 5 bases at J; junction bases unmatched: 4. The CDR3 is made up of 15 amino acids. CDR1 is KGHDR, CDR2 SFDVKD, per germline. CDR3 sequence: CATSDTGTGNEKLFF. CDR3 in DNA: TGTGCCACCAGTGACACCGGGACAGGGAATGAAAAACTGTTTTTT.

The CDR3 is CASSLGRTQETQYF. The CDR3 DNA reads TGTGCCAGCAGCTTAGGTCGGACACAAGAGACCCAGTACTTC. The chain has TRBV11-3 and TRBJ2-5; tentative D call: TRBD1 (5 bases). From germline, CDR1 is SGHNT and CDR2 YENEEA. V was trimmed by 1 base and J by 2 bases, leaving 8 bases between them. This CDR3 comprises 14 residues.

This rearrangement joins TRBV5-4 to TRBJ1-6; 8 bases are a match to TRBD1. After removal of 4 bases from V and 8 bases from J, the junction contained 8 bases not matched to a gene. CDR1 SGHNT and CDR2 YYREEE come from the germline V gene (reference sequence). This CDR3 is built from 15 residues. The CDR3 spells CASSPGQGTDSPLHF. As DNA, the CDR3 is TGTGCCAGCAGCCCCGGACAGGGTACGGATTCACCCCTCCACTTT.

The chain links TRBV6-5 to TRBJ1-2, with 7 bases aligning to TRBD1. This CDR3 spans 15 amino acids. V lost 6 bases to trimming and J lost 0 bases; unmatched junction nucleotides: 7. Germline V gives CDR1 MNHEY, CDR2 SVGAGI. CDR3 bases: TGTGCCAGCAGACCCTTAGACAGGGCTAACTATGGCTACACCTTC. Its translation is CASRPLDRANYGYTF.